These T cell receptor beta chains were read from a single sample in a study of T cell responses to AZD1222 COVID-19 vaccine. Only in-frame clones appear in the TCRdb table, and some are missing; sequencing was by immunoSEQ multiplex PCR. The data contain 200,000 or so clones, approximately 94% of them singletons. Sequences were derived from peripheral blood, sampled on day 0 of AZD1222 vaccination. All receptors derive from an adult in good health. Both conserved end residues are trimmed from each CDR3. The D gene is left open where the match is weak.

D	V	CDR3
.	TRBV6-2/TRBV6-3	ASSYSGFVYEQY
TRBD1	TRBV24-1	ATSAGGKTGSNRPTLRYGYT
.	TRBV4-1	ASSQVQGNTIY
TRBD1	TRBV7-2	ASSPKAGGSEAF
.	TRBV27	ASSSILPRKGSGSGANVLT
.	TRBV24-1	ATSDFAWGNEQF
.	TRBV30	AWNRGSSYNEQF
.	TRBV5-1	ASKEGTVSSYEQY
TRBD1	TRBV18	ASSPAGGGSYGYT
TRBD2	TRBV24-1	ATSVSGKPGELF
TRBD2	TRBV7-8	ASSSLSGGYEQY
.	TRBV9	ASSALGTQGREQY
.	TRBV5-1	ASSTGRPRNTEAF
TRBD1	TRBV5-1	ASSSGGPTTDTQY
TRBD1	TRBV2	ASRVDRGGNQPQH
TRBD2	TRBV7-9	ASSPIGLAGGYEQY
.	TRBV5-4	ASSLQGREPTSTDTQY
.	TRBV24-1	ATSGATTGELF
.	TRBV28	ASRGRANYGYT
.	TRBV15	ATSRERAGLIGETQY
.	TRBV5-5	ASSLRSAKMNTGELF
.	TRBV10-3	AISDETDTQY
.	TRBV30	AWSVNHLGPEAF
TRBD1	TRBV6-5	ASSYSGQGGSPLH
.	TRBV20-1	SASRTAEAF
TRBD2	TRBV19	ASKGPGLAGAYEQY
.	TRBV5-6	ASSYPVLENTEAF
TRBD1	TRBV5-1	ASSLLRFTTGAGT
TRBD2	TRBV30	AWSSLAGGGTDTQY
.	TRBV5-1	ASSFRQNTGELF
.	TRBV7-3	ASRTGCCSGNTIY
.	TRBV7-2	ASSSQLNEKLF